This T cell receptor beta chain is drawn from a study of T cell responses to AZD1222 COVID-19 vaccine. Overall study results and limits: Spike-wide vaccine-associated CD4 TCRs dominated at 160-218 and 743-854. Sampling captured repertoires only after the peak T cell response. Females outnumbered males among donors, who were mostly white British; clonal diversity was possibly underestimated.

Assay: immunoSEQ multiplex PCR; the TCRdb copy retains only in-frame clones and omits some. The sample carries under 150,000 clones, approximately 90% recorded once. V lost 7 bases to trimming and J lost 10 bases, with 10 bases between them. Germline-derived CDR1 and CDR2 are SGHAT and FQNNGV. This CDR3 is 11 amino acids long. Note on this clone: Antigen unknown.

Pooled in the analysis were second doses at about 4 or about 12 weeks. This chain links TRBV11-2 with TRBJ2-2; unclear D gene. The sample was peripheral blood, taken 28 days after the second AZD1222 dose. This clonotype originated in an adult who received the AZD1222 COVID-19 vaccine. In DNA, the CDR3 is TGTGCCAGCACCATTATAAAGGAGCTGTTTTTT. Translated: CASTIIKELFF.